Sequencing of this T cell receptor (beta chain) was carried out in a study of blood T cells in healthy people across ages. Next came a second PCR, run for roughly 6 to 11 cycles, which used a sample-barcoded 5' primer along with a J-beta primer mix. TCRdb analysed the 5' RACE reads with MiXCR anew, one entry per CDR3 protein. Among about 730,000 distinct CDR3 sequences listed, roughly 47% were seen once. V gave up 2 bases and J gave up 0 bases, with 14 bases separating them. Looked up from germline, CDR1 is DFQATT and CDR2 is SNEGSKA (reference sequence). There are 16 residues in the CDR3. The sequence was obtained from a woman aged 55-70 years in good health. The source material was blood. The gene calls are TRBV20-1 and TRBJ1-5, with D tentatively TRBD1 (5 bases). The CDR3, as DNA: TGCAGTGCTAGATCCGAACAGGAAATTAGCAATCAGCCCCAGCATTTT. It specifies CSARSEQEISNQPQHF.